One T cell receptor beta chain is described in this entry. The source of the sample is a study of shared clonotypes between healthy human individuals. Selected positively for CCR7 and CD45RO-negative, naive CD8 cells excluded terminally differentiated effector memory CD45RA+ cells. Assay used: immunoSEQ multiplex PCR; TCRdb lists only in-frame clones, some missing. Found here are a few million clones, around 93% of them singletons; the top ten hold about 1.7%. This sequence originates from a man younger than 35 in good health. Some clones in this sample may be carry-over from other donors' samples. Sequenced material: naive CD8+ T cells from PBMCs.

This chain's CDR3 is CAWSVLPPPYEQYF. The CDR3 region has the DNA TGTGCCTGGAGTGTACTTCCCCCACCCTACGAGCAGTACTTC. This chain joins TRBV30 and TRBJ2-7; no clear D. Deletions cut 0 bases from V and 2 bases from J, with 11 bases between. The CDR3 spans 14 residues. Germline assignment: CDR1 GTSNPN and CDR2 SVGIG (reference sequence).